Shown below are 18 T cell receptor beta chains from a single sample sequenced in a study of tumor-infiltrating lymphocytes in primary liver carcinoma. Constant-region priming of about 500 ng total RNA yielded TCR beta cDNA. Modified slightly, ARM-PCR produced TCR beta libraries over three nested multiplex PCR rounds. TRBV1-TRBV30 forward primers paired with a C-beta reverse primer were used in the first two PCR rounds, which ran approximately 11 cycles each. TCRdb processed the multiplex PCR reads anew with MiXCR; each CDR3 protein has one entry. The sample includes about 330,000 distinct CDR3 sequences, around three fifths seen only once; the top ten take approximately 5.9%. It was unsorted whole blood that yielded blood RNA, and germline DNA was also extracted. Sequencing input: peripheral blood. These receptors were obtained from a man between 35 and 55 years old with primary liver carcinoma and hepatitis B virus infection.

With respect to this clonotype: A much larger clone is a single base away; this may be a read error. This likely comes from a read error, as the CDR3 has no conserved phenylalanine or tryptophan at its end. The V call is TRBV6-2 or TRBV6-3, the J call TRBJ2-7, with D unclear. Germline CDR1 MNHEY, CDR2 SVGEGT. V shed 7 bases and J shed 2 bases, with 18 bases lying between them. CDR3 size: 15 residues. CDR3 DNA: TGTGCCAGCACCCACCGGTCGGCAGATACCTACGAGCAGTACCTC. Translation gives CASTHRSADTYEQYL.

This clonotype was seen more than once but under ten times. The rearrangement joins TRBV28 to TRBJ1-1; no clear D. Between the trimmed V and J ends, which lost 6 bases and 4 bases, there was a span of 9 bases. In germline, CDR1 is MDHEN, CDR2 SYDVKM. This CDR3 has 12 amino acids. This CDR3 is CASSLQITEAFF. For the CDR3, the DNA is TGTGCCAGCAGCTTACAGATCACTGAAGCTTTCTTT.

The count of this clonotype is one. V and J are TRBV6-1 and TRBJ1-1; D possibly corresponds to TRBD1 (6 bases). V was clipped by 6 bases and J by 3 bases, with 17 bases between them. The CDR3 runs 15 residues. Germline-derived CDR1 and CDR2 are MNHNS and SASEGT. As DNA, the CDR3 is TGTGCCAGCAGAGGCCAGGGGACTCTCGACACTGAAGCTTTCTTT. This gives the protein CASRGQGTLDTEAFF.

This clonotype has a handful of counts. The rearrangement joins TRBV7-8 to TRBJ2-5; 11 positions match TRBD2. The CDR3 sequence is 16 residues long. CDR1 is SGHVS and CDR2 is FQNEAQ in the germline V gene. The J segment lost 4 bases and the V segment lost 4 bases, leaving 8 bases of the junction unmatched. CDR3 nucleotides: TGTGCCAGCAGCTCCCAGACTAGCGGGGTCTCAGAGACCCAGTACTTC. Translating it yields CASSSQTSGVSETQYF. Variable domain in full (rest from reference TRBV7-8 and TRBJ2-5): GAGVSQSPRYKVAKRGQDVALRCDPISGHVSLFWYQQALGQGPEFLTYFQNEAQLDKSGLPSDRFFAERPEGSVSTLKIQRTQQEDSAVYLCASSSQTSGVSETQYFGPGTRLLVL.

As concerns this clonotype: This may be a read error: a much more frequent sequence differs by one nucleotide. V gene TRBV10-2 combines with J gene TRBJ2-7; the match to TRBD2 covers 10 bases. Germline CDR1 and CDR2: WSHSY and SAAADI. The CDR3 is 15 residues long. The CDR3 protein is CANSSRTSGFYEQYF. Written as DNA, the CDR3 is TGCGCCAACAGTTCCCGGACTAGCGGATTCTACGAGCAGTACTTC.

This clonotype showed up many times. V gene TRBV13 combines with J gene TRBJ2-5; no clear D. This CDR3 contains 14 residues. V was clipped by 4 bases and J by 2 bases, with 11 bases between them. CDR1 PRHDT and CDR2 FYEKMQ come from the germline V gene (reference sequence). The CDR3 loop reads CASSSTVSQETQYF. CDR3 bases: TGTGCCAGCAGCTCTACAGTATCTCAAGAGACCCAGTACTTC.

This clonotype showed up just a few times. This CDR3 is missing its conserved last phenylalanine or tryptophan, likely due to a read error. The chain has TRBV12-3 or TRBV12-4 and TRBJ2-7; D ambiguous. Trimming shortened V by 3 bases and J by 4 bases, and 7 bases separated the two germline ends. The CDR3 is 12 amino acids. DNA of the CDR3: TGTGCCAGCAGTTTGGGATTATACGAGCAGTACTAC. This encodes CASSLGLYEQYY.

This clonotype was observed many times. V is TRBV7-9 and J is TRBJ1-6; D might be TRBD1 (6 bases). The CDR3 sequence is 15 residues long. Trimming left V 5 bases short and J 7 bases short, with 15 bases between. Germline CDR1 is SEHNR and CDR2 is FQNEAQ (reference sequence). CDR3 protein: CASSPYGGPNSPLHF. CDR3 DNA sequence: TGTGCCAGCAGCCCCTACGGGGGCCCCAATTCACCCCTCCACTTT.

On this clonotype: The junction and the germline gene differ at one end; a read error may be behind it. The chain combines TRBV12-3 or TRBV12-4 with TRBJ1-2; no firm D call. The CDR3 spans 13 residues. The CDR3 DNA follows: TGTACCAGCAGTTTGACGGGGATCTATGGCTACACCTTC. It codes for CTSSLTGIYGYTF.

About this clonotype itself: Because the CDR3 is missing its conserved closing phenylalanine or tryptophan, this is likely a read error. V gene TRBV6-5 combines with J gene TRBJ2-3; D is perhaps TRBD1 (5 bases). This CDR3 has 15 residues. The ends were cut back, 5 bases at V and 1 base at J, with 13 bases in the middle. In germline, CDR1 is MNHEY, CDR2 SVGAGI. The CDR3 loop is CASSVSGWGTDTQYL. For the CDR3, the DNA is TGTGCCAGCAGTGTCTCAGGGTGGGGCACAGATACGCAGTATCTT.

This clonotype showed up many times. The chain has TRBV12-3 or TRBV12-4 and TRBJ1-2, with D maybe TRBD1 (5 bases). Trimming stripped 10 bases from V and 4 bases from J, with 13 bases between. This CDR3 contains 12 residues. Written as DNA, the CDR3 is TGTGCCACTGTGGGGCGATCCTATGGCTACACCTTC. Its translation is CATVGRSYGYTF.

The sample holds a few counts of this clonotype. A much larger clone sits a single nucleotide away, making a read error possible. V is TRBV29-1 and J is TRBJ2-3; the D is unclear. CDR1 is SQVTM, CDR2 ANQGSEA, per germline. The CDR3 is 13 residues long. V dropped 4 bases and J dropped 2 bases, with 10 bases sitting between them. The CDR3 bases are TGCAGCGTTGTCCGTGGACCCACAGATACGCAGTATTTT. This gives the protein CSVVRGPTDTQYF.

Details on this clonotype: The CDR3 carries no conserved terminal phenylalanine or tryptophan, so it likely arises from a read error. The rearrangement links TRBV5-1 to TRBJ2-5, with D possibly being TRBD1 (6 bases). V lost 4 bases, J lost 2 bases, and 12 bases lay in between. The CDR3 spans 14 residues. Germline V gene data show CDR1 as SGHRS and CDR2 as YFSETQ. CDR3 bases: TGCGCCAGCAGCCGTGGACAGCCGCAAGAGACCCAGTACTTA. Translating it yields CASSRGQPQETQYL.

This chain connects TRBV4-2 to TRBJ1-1, with TRBD1 matching over 10 bases. The CDR3 runs to 14 residues. V lost 8 bases to trimming and J lost 3 bases; unmatched junction nucleotides: 6. The germline V gene has CDR1 LGHNA and CDR2 YNFKEQ. The CDR3 spells CASCAGQGDTEAFF. Here the CDR3 DNA reads TGTGCCAGCTGTGCTGGACAGGGGGACACTGAAGCTTTCTTT.

In regard to this clonotype: Sequence at one end of the junction differs from germline and may be a read error. The chain is built from TRBV11-1 and TRBJ2-7; D unresolved. CDR1 and CDR2 (germline): SGHAT, FQDESV (reference sequence). This CDR3 contains 16 residues. The CDR3 sequence is CASSSRGSLNLYEQHF. CDR3 DNA: TGTGCCAGCAGCTCAAGAGGCTCTCTCAACCTCTACGAGCAGCACTTC.

Notes on this clonotype: No conserved phenylalanine or tryptophan ends this CDR3, so it is likely a read error. This chain links TRBV13 with TRBJ2-7; no reliable D call. This CDR3 has 13 residues. The V and J ends lost 1 base and 2 bases respectively, with 6 bases between them. Germline V gene data show CDR1 as PRHDT and CDR2 as FYEKMQ (reference sequence). DNA of the CDR3: TGTGCCAGCAGCTTAGCGGCTACCTACGAGCAGTACCTC. It is translated as CASSLAATYEQYL.

In its sample, this clonotype was seen many times. The gene calls are TRBV6-6 and TRBJ2-1, with TRBD2 matching 8 bases. V was clipped by 7 bases and J by 3 bases; unmatched bases: 5. The CDR3 totals 14 residues. From germline, CDR1 is MNHNY and CDR2 SVGAGI (reference sequence). CDR3 residues: CASTSGRDYNEQFF. The CDR3, as DNA: TGTGCCAGCACAAGCGGGAGAGACTACAATGAGCAGTTCTTC.

This clonotype appeared many times. The CDR3 region is CASSGVWDITSAGELFF. The CDR3 coding sequence is TGTGCCAGCAGCGGAGTTTGGGACATTACCTCTGCCGGGGAGCTGTTTTTT. The chain combines TRBV11-2 with TRBJ2-2; possible D gene TRBD1, 6 bases. The CDR3 is made up of 17 amino acids. Germline V gene data show CDR1 as SGHAT and CDR2 as FQNNGV. Trimming cost V 5 bases and J 6 bases, with 22 bases left between them.